The TCR beta chain under discussion was sequenced for a study of T cells in women clearing cervical HPV infection. Overall study: Only a few women had HLA typing results available.

The V gene end was trimmed by 5 bases and the J gene end by 5 bases; junction bases not matched to a gene: 10. Germline assignment: CDR1 LNHDA and CDR2 SQIVND (reference sequence). This CDR3 region has 15 residues. Notes on the study in general: TRBV6-7 relative abundance averaged around 0.11% in cases and less than 0.2% in controls.

Worth noting for this clone: Antigen unknown. The read terminates 3 residues before the CDR3 end, so the remaining end is supplied by the germline J gene.

Data came from immunoSEQ multiplex PCR; TCRdb stores just in-frame clones and leaves some out. The sample includes roughly 20,000 clones. The rearrangement links TRBV19 to TRBJ1-1; 8 positions match TRBD1. The sequencing sample was made of blood buffy coat. The clonotype comes from a woman between 18 and 70 years old with a cervical HPV16 infection that either progressed to CIN3+ or cleared (not recorded which). The CDR3 bases that were read are TGTGCCAGTAGTGCACGGACAGGGTTTGAGACTGAA. This encodes CASSARTGFETE. In full, the CDR3 reads CASSARTGFETEAFF. Supplemented by reference TRBV19 and TRBJ1-1, the full variable domain reads DGGITQSPKYLFRKEGQNVTLSCEQNLNHDAMYWYRQDPGQGLRLIYYSQIVNDFQKGDIAEGYSVSREKKESFPLTVTSAQKNPTAFYLCASSARTGFETEAFFGQGTRLTVV.